Presented here are 30 T cell receptor beta chains from one specimen sequenced in a study of T-cell memory formation after mild COVID-19 (dated by TCRdb to the early 2020s). Receptor amplification or capture employed 5' RACE. Reads for this sample came from an Illumina NovaSeq 6000. TCRdb took the public reads, trimmed them with fastp at Q25, ran MiXCR for clone calling and kept in-frame beta chains. Here each entry gathers all rows of one CDR3 protein and keeps the most common genes and DNA. This sample comprises hundreds of thousands of distinct CDR3 sequences, 25% to 30% of them detected only once. Of the sample, roughly 12% is held by the ten largest clones. Specimen: PBMCs or a T cell subset sorted from them (not recorded which). Every receptor here comes from an adult woman who had mild COVID-19 (a few samples of this study predate the infection). The sample titles of this study are shuffled in the database, so cell type and time point are left out; the donor was told from shared clones.

This chain links TRBV27 with TRBJ2-3, with a weak D call TRBD2 (6 bases). CDR1 MNHEY and CDR2 SMNVEV come from the germline V gene (reference sequence). V lost 5 bases, J lost 1 base, and 16 bases lay in between. This CDR3 is built from 16 residues. CDR3 region: CASSPGTPRGTDTQYF. CDR3 sequence (DNA): TGTGCCAGCAGTCCAGGGACTCCCAGGGGCACAGATACGCAGTATTTT.

This chain connects TRBV7-3 to TRBJ2-3; D perhaps matches TRBD2 (6 bases). The germline V gene encodes CDR1 SGHTA and CDR2 FQGTGA. Between the trimmed V and J ends, which lost 5 bases and 8 bases, there was a span of 14 bases. The CDR3 length is 13 residues. CDR3 in amino acids: CASSPPWGGTQYF. The CDR3 coding sequence is TGTGCCAGCAGCCCCCCTTGGGGAGGTACGCAGTATTTT.

CDR3 sequence: CASTPGWAAQETQYF. For the CDR3, the DNA is TGTGCCAGCACCCCGGGTTGGGCAGCTCAAGAGACCCAGTACTTC. This chain links TRBV28 with TRBJ2-5; no firm D call. The CDR3 is 15 amino acids. V lost 7 bases and J 2 bases, leaving 17 bases between the germline ends. Germline V lookup: CDR1 MDHEN, CDR2 SYDVKM.

V and J are TRBV9 and TRBJ2-5; tentatively, D is TRBD1 or TRBD2 (5 bases each). The V and J ends lost 3 bases and 1 base respectively, with 13 bases between them. This CDR3 comprises 15 residues. The germline V gene has CDR1 SGDLS and CDR2 YYNGEE. This chain's CDR3 is CASSAGTTLQETQYF. The CDR3 region has the DNA TGTGCCAGCAGCGCGGGGACCACCCTCCAAGAGACCCAGTACTTC.

This clonotype has a count of ten or more. The chain combines TRBV7-9 with TRBJ1-4, with 7 bases fitting TRBD1. The V segment lost 4 bases and the J segment 15 bases; nucleotides outside the gene matches: 8. Germline CDR1 reads SEHNR; CDR2 reads FQNEAQ (reference sequence). The CDR3 runs 12 residues. The CDR3 DNA sequence: TGTGCCAGCAGCTCAGCGACAGGGTCGGTGTTTTTT. As protein: CASSSATGSVFF.

This clonotype has only a few counts. The chain carries TRBV20-1 and TRBJ1-1; perhaps TRBD1 as D (5 bases). Germline lookup yields CDR1 DFQATT and CDR2 SNEGSKA (reference sequence). The V gene lost 3 bases and the J gene lost 6 bases, with 11 bases spanning the gap. The CDR3 loop spans 12 amino acids. The CDR3 spells CSASDDSAEAFF. CDR3 sequence (DNA): TGCAGTGCTAGTGACGACAGTGCTGAAGCTTTCTTT.

This clonotype appeared a few times. The CDR3 reads CASSSDRVGTGELFF. The DNA for the CDR3 is TGCGCCAGCAGCTCGGACAGGGTCGGAACCGGGGAGCTGTTTTTT. This sequence joins TRBV5-1 and TRBJ2-2, with 8 bases fitting TRBD1. CDR3 size: 15 residues. The V segment lost 3 bases and the J segment 5 bases; nucleotides outside the gene matches: 6. In germline, CDR1 is SGHRS, CDR2 YFSETQ.

This clonotype was detected only a few times. The chain recombines TRBV11-2 with TRBJ1-2; no clear D gene. Germline V gene data show CDR1 as SGHAT and CDR2 as FQNNGV. The CDR3 is made up of 13 amino acids. V lost 3 bases and J 4 bases, leaving 9 bases between the germline ends. The CDR3 protein is CASSFDQLYGYTF. DNA of the CDR3: TGTGCCAGCAGCTTTGACCAACTCTATGGCTACACCTTC.

The CDR3 coding sequence is TGTGCCAGCAGTTTAGGCAGGGGCCGGGCTTCACCCCTCCACTTT. This sequence encodes CASSLGRGRASPLHF. The chain combines TRBV27 with TRBJ1-6; TRBD1 is a possible D gene (6 bases). The length of the CDR3 is 15 residues. Germline V CDR1 and CDR2: MNHEY, SMNVEV (reference sequence). Trimming cost V 2 bases and J 9 bases, with 14 bases left between them.

The V gene is TRBV20-1, the J gene TRBJ1-2, with 7 nucleotides matching TRBD1. Trimming at V came to 0 bases and at J to 9 bases, leaving 1 base not matched to a gene. The length of the CDR3 is 11 residues. Per germline, CDR1 DFQATT and CDR2 SNEGSKA (reference sequence). The CDR3 loop reads CSARETGSYTF. CDR3 DNA sequence: TGCAGTGCTAGAGAGACAGGGAGCTACACCTTC.

This clonotype was counted between two and nine times. This chain links TRBV6-5 with TRBJ1-4; 10 bases match TRBD1. The germline CDR1 and CDR2 sequences are MNHEY and SVGAGI. This CDR3 spans 13 amino acids. With V trimmed by 4 bases and J by 8 bases, 1 base remained unmatched. The CDR3, as DNA: TGTGCCAGCAGTTCGGGACAGGGGGAAAAACTGTTTTTT. Encoded protein: CASSSGQGEKLFF.

This chain uses TRBV12-3 or TRBV12-4 with TRBJ1-5; D is unclear. There are 14 residues in the CDR3. The V and J ends lost 1 base and 7 bases respectively, with 11 bases between them. The CDR3 loop reads CASSLVGPGQPQHF. The CDR3 DNA reads as TGTGCCAGCAGTTTAGTAGGGCCAGGCCAGCCCCAGCATTTT.

The chain is built from TRBV29-1 and TRBJ2-3; TRBD2 matches at 15 bases. CDR3 length: 18 amino acids. V was clipped by 6 bases and J by 4 bases; unmatched bases: 14. CDR1 is SQVTM, CDR2 ANQGSEA, per germline. CDR3 nucleotides: TGCAGCGTCATGACAGGGGGGACTAGCGGGGGGCTGTCAGATACGCAGTATTTT. Its translation: CSVMTGGTSGGLSDTQYF.

This clonotype was detected a few times. Germline and junction disagree at one end, which may indicate a read error. Here the CDR3 reads CASSGGDPPYRF. The CDR3 nucleotides read TGTGCCAGCAGCGGAGGTGATCCACCCTATCGGTTC. This rearrangement joins TRBV7-9 to TRBJ2-5, with D maybe TRBD2 (5 bases). The CDR3 spans 12 residues. The germline gives CDR1 SEHNR, CDR2 FQNEAQ (reference sequence).

The chain joins TRBV6-6 to TRBJ1-2; 7 nucleotides align to TRBD1. Germline CDR1 is MNHNY and CDR2 is SVGAGI (reference sequence). CDR3 size: 14 residues. After removal of 6 bases from V and 4 bases from J, the junction contained 8 bases not matched to a gene. The CDR3 coding sequence is TGTGCCAGCAGCCAACGGGACAGCATCTATGGCTACACCTTC. Its protein product is CASSQRDSIYGYTF.

The chain carries TRBV6-1 and TRBJ1-1; no clear D. V gave up 6 bases and J gave up 1 base, with 18 bases separating them. CDR1 MNHNS and CDR2 SASEGT come from the germline V gene. The CDR3 spans 16 residues. CDR3 sequence reads: CASRSEVGWGNTEAFF. Written as DNA, the CDR3 is TGTGCCAGCAGGTCCGAGGTGGGGTGGGGGAACACTGAAGCTTTCTTT.

V usage is TRBV7-9 and J usage is TRBJ2-2; D unresolved. The CDR3 covers 16 residues. Germline V gene lookup returns CDR1 SEHNR and CDR2 FQNEAQ (reference sequence). Trimming cost V 1 base and J 7 bases, with 16 bases left between them. CDR3 amino acids: CASSLGAFGFDGELFF. In DNA form, the CDR3 reads TGTGCCAGCAGCTTAGGGGCGTTCGGGTTCGACGGGGAGCTGTTTTTT.

The gene calls are TRBV24-1 and TRBJ1-1; a possible D gene is TRBD1 (6 bases). The germline V gene has CDR1 KGHDR and CDR2 SFDVKD. The CDR3 is made up of 13 amino acids. Trimming removed 6 bases from V and 1 base from J, with 8 bases in between. Written as DNA, the CDR3 is TGTGCCACCAGTATGACAGGGAACACTGAAGCTTTCTTT. It translates to CATSMTGNTEAFF.

The V gene is TRBV20-1, the J gene TRBJ1-2; D remains ambiguous. V shed 6 bases and J shed 8 bases, with 16 bases lying between them. The CDR3 consists of 12 residues. Per the germline V gene, CDR1 is DFQATT and CDR2 is SNEGSKA (reference sequence). CDR3 nucleotide sequence: TGCAGTGCAAACGAAGCGGGGATCGGCTACACCTTC. Its translation: CSANEAGIGYTF.

There are a few counts of this clonotype. The V call is TRBV6-5, the J call TRBJ1-2; 9 bases line up with TRBD1. Looked up from germline, CDR1 is MNHEY and CDR2 is SVGAGI. Losses at the gene ends were 2 bases for V and 6 bases for J; bases not matched to a gene: 1. The CDR3 extends over 13 amino acids. The CDR3 nucleotides read TGTGCCAGCAGTTACGGACAGGGGAATGGCTACACCTTC. Encoded protein: CASSYGQGNGYTF.

This clonotype has a handful of counts. This chain connects TRBV7-2 to TRBJ1-1, with a weak D call TRBD1 (5 bases). This CDR3 has 12 residues. Germline CDR1 SGHTA, CDR2 FQGNSA. V lost 5 bases, J lost 4 bases, and 8 bases lay in between. The CDR3 region is CASSRGTTEAFF. In DNA, the CDR3 is TGTGCCAGCAGCCGCGGGACCACTGAAGCTTTCTTT. Full variable domain (missing parts from reference TRBV7-2 and TRBJ1-1): GAGVSQSPSNKVTEKGKDVELRCDPISGHTALYWYRQSLGQGLEFLIYFQGNSAPDKSGLPSDRFSAERTGGSVSTLTIQRTQQEDSAVYLCASSRGTTEAFFGQGTRLTVV.

This sequence joins TRBV5-1 and TRBJ2-1; 8 bases line up with TRBD2. V shed 4 bases and J 9 bases; nucleotides not matched to a gene: 12. CDR1 SGHRS and CDR2 YFSETQ come from the germline V gene. CDR3 size: 15 residues. The CDR3 loop reads CASSLVAGGLGEQFF. The CDR3 nucleotides read TGCGCCAGCAGCCTGGTGGCGGGGGGCCTCGGTGAGCAGTTCTTC.

This clonotype was seen a few times. The chain uses TRBV25-1 and TRBJ2-5; a possible D gene is TRBD2 (5 bases). Trimming took off 5 bases at V and 5 bases at J, with 6 bases between the two ends. This CDR3 spans 11 amino acids. Germline lookup yields CDR1 MGHDK and CDR2 SYGVNS. Here the CDR3 DNA reads TGTGCCAGCAGTACGGGGGAGACCCAGTACTTC. Its protein product is CASSTGETQYF.

The chain recombines TRBV28 with TRBJ1-5, with 9 nucleotides matching TRBD1. The CDR3 contains 15 residues. Germline lookup yields CDR1 MDHEN and CDR2 SYDVKM. The ends lost 3 bases at V and 7 bases at J; junction bases unmatched: 7. The CDR3 region is CASSFPGQGLQPQHF. The CDR3 coding sequence is TGTGCCAGCAGTTTTCCGGGACAGGGACTCCAGCCCCAGCATTTT. Filled out from reference TRBV28 and TRBJ1-5, the complete variable domain reads DVKVTQSSRYLVKRTGEKVFLECVQDMDHENMFWYRQDPGLGLRLIYFSYDVKMKEKGDIPEGYSVSREKKERFSLILESASTNQTSMYLCASSFPGQGLQPQHFGDGTRLSIL.

The table lists this clonotype with a few counts. The rearrangement joins TRBV15 to TRBJ2-2; D possibly uses TRBD1 or TRBD2 (5 bases each). Germline values: CDR1 LNHNV, CDR2 YYDKDF (reference sequence). The CDR3 runs 12 residues. Trimming took off 8 bases at V and 6 bases at J, with 10 bases between the two ends. CDR3 residues: CATRRGAGELFF. CDR3 DNA sequence: TGTGCCACCCGACGAGGGGCCGGGGAGCTGTTTTTT.

This clonotype was observed at least ten times. The chain combines TRBV4-2 with TRBJ2-7; TRBD2 agrees at 9 bases. Germline V gene data show CDR1 as LGHNA and CDR2 as YNFKEQ. The junction had 19 bases not matched to a gene; V was cut back by 3 bases and J by 7 bases. This CDR3 spans 18 amino acids. CDR3 sequence (DNA): TGTGCCAGCAGCCAGAGGGCCTCCGGTGCGGGAGGGCCGGGGGAGCAGTACTTC. It specifies CASSQRASGAGGPGEQYF.

J is TRBJ2-1 and V is TRBV20-1; 7 nucleotides agree with TRBD2. Germline V lookup: CDR1 DFQATT, CDR2 SNEGSKA (reference sequence). V dropped 0 bases and J dropped 6; count of bases not matched to a gene: 11. This CDR3 is built from 16 residues. The CDR3 is CSARDPIWGGRNEQFF. The CDR3 DNA reads as TGCAGTGCTAGAGATCCAATCTGGGGGGGTCGCAATGAGCAGTTCTTC.

Details on this clonotype: At one end the junction does not follow the germline gene, possibly because of a read error. The genes are TRBV5-1 and TRBJ2-5, with D perhaps TRBD1 (6 bases). CDR1 is SGHRS and CDR2 is YFSETQ in the germline V gene. This CDR3 is 14 amino acids long. In DNA form, the CDR3 reads TGCGCCAGCAGATTGGGGGACACCCAAGAGACCCAGTACTTC. Residues: CASRLGDTQETQYF.

The V gene is TRBV7-2, the J gene TRBJ1-6, with 7 bases that match TRBD1. This CDR3 is built from 15 residues. Germline CDR1 is SGHTA and CDR2 is FQGNSA. The V and J ends lost 3 bases and 8 bases, in that order; junction bases with no gene match: 7. The CDR3 coding sequence is TGTGCCAGCAGCTTGAATCGGGGACAGCATTCACCCCTCCACTTT. Residues: CASSLNRGQHSPLHF.

The chain recombines TRBV3-1 with TRBJ2-3; the match to TRBD2 covers 9 bases. The V and J ends lost 4 bases and 2 bases, in that order; junction bases with no gene match: 13. Germline CDR1 is LGHDT and CDR2 is YNNKEL (reference sequence). The CDR3 runs 18 residues. The CDR3 here is CASSLGGAGGPFTDTQYF. The CDR3 bases are TGTGCCAGCAGCCTTGGAGGGGCGGGAGGGCCCTTCACAGATACGCAGTATTTT.